This T cell receptor beta chain was sequenced during a study of regulatory and conventional T cells in RAG deficiency. Study results and limitations: Omenn patients showed >85% Treg-Tconv overlap and shorter CDR3 lengths. Shannon entropy was markedly lower and Simpson indices higher in RAG-deficient patients than control T-cell subsets.

This CDR3 has 15 residues. CDR1 is SEHNR and CDR2 is FQNEAQ in the germline V gene (reference sequence). The junction had 13 bases not matched to a gene; V was cut back by 5 bases and J by 9 bases. As concerns this clone: The antigen is not known.

Only in-frame clones appear in the TCRdb table, and some are missing; sequencing was by immunoSEQ multiplex PCR. The data hold fewer than 35,000 clones, with about 91% observed a single time. The same sample was also used in a study of regulatory T cells. According to that study: Amplification used 52 TRBV primers and 13 TRBJ primers.

The receptor comes from a human donor in good health. The sequencing sample was made of CD8+ T cells sorted from blood. The chain has TRBV7-9 and TRBJ2-1, with 7 bases fitting TRBD2. CDR3 sequence reads: CASSPPLVGGGEQFF. CDR3 DNA: TGTGCCAGCAGCCCCCCCTTGGTGGGGGGGGGTGAGCAGTTCTTC.